What follows describes a single TCR beta chain. The target antigen is unknown. The germline gene is not matched at one end of the junction; a read error may be the cause. This CDR3 is built from 19 residues. The germline gives CDR1 SGHAT, CDR2 FQNNGV. The data were obtained in a study of post-analysis software for immune sequencing data. Study-level information: The disease courses spanned relapsing-remitting, secondary progressive and progressive-relapsing forms of multiple sclerosis. Whole-study results and caveats: The study found significantly lower normalized Chao1 diversity in multiple sclerosis patients than in controls. Patients had higher frequencies than controls of roughly five TRBV segments, including TRBV5-6, TRBV5-1 and TRBV20-1. When the samples were clustered directly with F measure, those that had been prepared in the same batch showed strong co-clustering.

Unique molecular identifiers were carried by the TCR beta cDNA libraries. Approximately 0.5 million cDNA molecules were recovered from an input of 1 to 10 million T cells. TCRdb reprocessed the PCR reads with MiXCR, giving one entry per CDR3 protein. Of hundreds of thousands of distinct CDR3 sequences in the sample, 25% to 30% were seen once. V usage is TRBV11-2 and J usage is TRBJ2-1, with D perhaps matching TRBD2 (5 bases). This clonotype was obtained from a girl between 5 and 17 years old with multiple sclerosis. The sequencing input was blood. The CDR3 DNA is TGTGCCAGCAACTTAATCGTCTTCCTAGCAGAACATACCTACAATGAGCAGTTCTTC. Its protein product is CASNLIVFLAEHTYNEQFF.